This section outlines one TCR beta chain sequence together with its context. Its antigen is undetermined. V was pared by 3 bases and J by 1 base, with 4 bases of the junction left unmatched. The CDR3 sequence is 17 residues long. Germline assignment: CDR1 SGHNT and CDR2 YENEEA. This entry belongs to a study of T cell responses to AZD1222 COVID-19 vaccine. General observations from the study: Donors in the cohort were predominantly white British and more often female, and clonal diversity was possibly underestimated.

Sequencing was performed with immunoSEQ multiplex PCR; in TCRdb, only in-frame clones are kept and a portion is missing. The table shows around 140,000 clones, with roughly nine tenths occurring only once. The J gene is TRBJ2-1, the V gene TRBV11-3; 12 nucleotides match TRBD2. The specimen comprised peripheral blood, sampled on day 0 of AZD1222 vaccination. The receptor's source is an adult in good health. CDR3: CASSLVLAGGSYNEQFF. CDR3 nucleotide sequence: TGTGCCAGCAGCTTGGTCCTAGCGGGAGGGTCCTACAATGAGCAGTTCTTC.